Reported below is one T cell receptor beta chain. This entry is derived from a study of breast tumors, draining lymph nodes, adjacent tissues. In TCRdb, the multiplex PCR reads were re-called with MiXCR into one record per CDR3 protein. The repertoire holds about 220,000 distinct CDR3 sequences, under 40% seen once, with over 3.5% in the top ten. CDR1 and CDR2 (germline): MNHEY, SMNVEV (reference sequence). Trimming pared 6 bases from V and 2 bases from J, leaving 20 bases between. This CDR3 comprises 16 residues. The lymph nodes were axillary draining lymph nodes from breast cancer patients. The chain combines TRBV27 with TRBJ2-7; TRBD1 is a possible D gene (8 bases). The sequenced material came from axillary lymph node tissue. This clonotype originated in a female donor with breast cancer. Some clones in this sample may be carry-over from other donors' samples. Here the CDR3 reads CASSPGGQGSPYEQYF. The DNA of the CDR3 is TGTGCCAGCAGCCCGGGAGGACAGGGATCCCCCTACGAGCAGTACTTC.